The clone carrying this T cell receptor beta chain has only a few counts. The data were taken from a study of identical twins. V gave up 4 bases and J gave up 3 bases; unmatched junction bases: 7. Germline V CDR1 and CDR2: SGDLS, YYNGEE. This CDR3 is built from 15 residues. TCRdb processed the 5' RACE reads anew with MiXCR; each CDR3 protein has one entry. This table has a few hundred thousand distinct CDR3 sequences, 15% to 20% appearing once. The sequence derives from a man over 45 in good health. The chain recombines TRBV9 with TRBJ2-1; 7 positions match TRBD1. The specimen was naive T cells sorted from blood. CDR3 nucleotides: TGTGCCAGCAGCCCACCCGGGACAGTCTACAATGAGCAGTTCTTC. Protein: CASSPPGTVYNEQFF.